The present T cell receptor (beta chain) was sequenced within a study of control samples from healthy donors and cancer patients (dated by TCRdb to about 2020). A note on this clone: Which antigen it targets is not known. Per-base qualities were not stored, and no clone one base away is much larger.

Per the germline V gene, MNHEY is the CDR1 and SVGAGI is the CDR2. V drops 5 bases and J drops 2 bases, leaving 13 bases in between. Its CDR3 holds 15 amino acids, cysteine through phenylalanine. Here the CDR3 DNA is all that survives: 45 bases in frame from base 1. The protocol used for the library was the immunoSEQ multiplex PCR assay. In its TCRdb copy, this immuneACCESS table keeps in-frame sequences only and misses some clones. Where compared with another copy, unresolved V genes explain less than half of these, and the others have no known cause. This sample lists more than 95,000 clones; 83% were detected once. Together, the top ten hold around 14% of the sample.

The chain employs TRBV6-5 and TRBJ1-5; TRBD1 could be the D gene, as 5 bases match. Sequenced input: blood. This TCR derives from a woman aged 50 to 65 in good health. The CDR3 protein is CASSRSGGGNQPQHF. The DNA reads as follows: TGTGCCAGCAGTAGGTCAGGAGGGGGCAATCAGCCCCAGCATTTT.